This T cell receptor (beta chain) was sequenced for a study of cytomegalovirus exposure and HLA in healthy donors. With 60 Vbeta and 13 Jbeta primers, the PCR was carried out. Clones were sequenced by immunoSEQ multiplex PCR, and TCRdb holds only the in-frame ones, with some missing. The table records roughly 120,000 clones, around 86% of them present only once. The CDR3 totals 15 residues. V shed 7 bases and J 0 bases; nucleotides not matched to a gene: 6. Germline CDR1 and CDR2: LNHDA and SQIVND (reference sequence). This receptor was obtained from a woman in her 30s in good health and CMV-seronegative. The rearrangement links TRBV19 to TRBJ2-5; 9 bases fit TRBD2. The sequencing input was PBMCs. In DNA, the CDR3 is TGTGCCAGTAAACGGACTAGCGTACACCAAGAGACCCAGTACTTC. Its translation: CASKRTSVHQETQYF.